This T cell receptor (beta chain) was captured by sequencing in a study of blood T cell repertoires in COVID-19. The CDR3 has 17 residues. V trimming: 4 bases; J trimming: 7 bases; junction bases outside the gene matches: 12. Germline assignment: CDR1 SGHRS and CDR2 YFSETQ. Sequencing was performed with immunoSEQ multiplex PCR; in TCRdb, only in-frame clones are kept and a portion is missing. The repertoire holds 60,000 or so clones, with roughly nine tenths as singletons. Sequencing was performed on peripheral blood. This receptor was taken from a human donor with acute or convalescent COVID-19. The donor label of this sample is uncertain. The chain recombines TRBV5-1 with TRBJ1-6, with 9 bases identical to TRBD1. The DNA of the CDR3 is TGCGCCAGCAGCGCTGATAGGATTGGACAGGGGAATTCACCCCTCCACTTT. Its translation: CASSADRIGQGNSPLHF.